This is a list of T cell receptor beta chains from one sample in a study of cytomegalovirus exposure and HLA in healthy donors. Assay: immunoSEQ multiplex PCR; the TCRdb copy retains only in-frame clones and omits some. The profile shows about 140,000 clones, 60% to 80% of them singletons. Sequenced material: PBMCs. The receptor set was obtained from a man aged 35-49 years in good health and CMV-seronegative. The conserved cysteine and the conserved F or W are not part of the CDR3 here. Fields, in order: V gene, J gene, CDR3 protein.

v_gene: TRBV7-5; j_gene: TRBJ2-2; CDR3aa: VRSLALRTSGIFLNTGELF
v_gene: TRBV4-2; j_gene: TRBJ2-6; CDR3aa: ASSLGQGLSGANVLT
v_gene: TRBV6-1; j_gene: TRBJ2-7; CDR3aa: ASNPVGTGVYEQY
v_gene: TRBV19; j_gene: TRBJ1-3; CDR3aa: ASMEGYASGNTIY
v_gene: TRBV4-2; j_gene: TRBJ1-2; CDR3aa: ASSQEVRGEDGYT
v_gene: TRBV2; j_gene: TRBJ1-2; CDR3aa: ASDRDRGGGYT
v_gene: TRBV7-9; j_gene: TRBJ1-1; CDR3aa: ASSFGAVGTEAF
v_gene: TRBV5-4; j_gene: TRBJ2-3; CDR3aa: ASSPKPVGGGGTDTQY
v_gene: TRBV30; j_gene: TRBJ1-4; CDR3aa: ACYYSGTYQGKLF
v_gene: TRBV2; j_gene: TRBJ2-1; CDR3aa: ASSERAALAELLRDNEQF
v_gene: TRBV6-6; j_gene: TRBJ2-5; CDR3aa: ASSSHVDRATETQY
v_gene: TRBV15; j_gene: TRBJ2-7; CDR3aa: ATSKDGDYEQY
v_gene: TRBV29-1; j_gene: TRBJ1-5; CDR3aa: SVRGQGNQPQH
v_gene: TRBV5-6; j_gene: TRBJ2-7; CDR3aa: ASSTKSGGYEQY
v_gene: TRBV2; j_gene: TRBJ2-1; CDR3aa: ASSEQGDEQF
v_gene: TRBV7-3; j_gene: NA; CDR3aa: ASSPSGVPTYEQY
v_gene: TRBV4-3; j_gene: TRBJ2-1; CDR3aa: ASSQSDRGDEQF
v_gene: TRBV7-9; j_gene: TRBJ2-7; CDR3aa: ASSLDRGLDEQY
v_gene: TRBV4-1; j_gene: TRBJ2-1; CDR3aa: ASSLWTGSSYNEQF
v_gene: TRBV11-1; j_gene: TRBJ1-6; CDR3aa: ASSLTGPGSPLH
v_gene: TRBV12-5; j_gene: TRBJ2-5; CDR3aa: ASGPRETQY
v_gene: TRBV7-3; j_gene: TRBJ1-4; CDR3aa: ASSDGGKLF
v_gene: TRBV11-2; j_gene: TRBJ2-5; CDR3aa: ASGQRQYQETQY
v_gene: TRBV5-6; j_gene: TRBJ2-3; CDR3aa: VGGGSPDTQY
v_gene: TRBV6-5; j_gene: TRBJ2-2; CDR3aa: ASSVSGGELF
v_gene: TRBV5-1; j_gene: TRBJ2-7; CDR3aa: ASSIGTPSSYEQY
v_gene: TRBV27; j_gene: TRBJ2-1; CDR3aa: ASSPDRGGLNEQF
v_gene: TRBV27; j_gene: TRBJ1-6; CDR3aa: ASSLLQGGSSPLH
v_gene: TRBV2; j_gene: TRBJ1-5; CDR3aa: ASSEPQGNQPQH
v_gene: TRBV6-1; j_gene: TRBJ1-1; CDR3aa: ASSKDRAGTEAF
v_gene: TRBV7-6; j_gene: TRBJ2-2; CDR3aa: ASSLDPRSRVTGELF
v_gene: TRBV11-2; j_gene: TRBJ2-5; CDR3aa: ASSSTPSRETQY
v_gene: TRBV5-4; j_gene: TRBJ1-1; CDR3aa: ASSSLQQNYNTEAF
v_gene: TRBV5-4; j_gene: TRBJ2-7; CDR3aa: ASSLGFQGAKEQY
v_gene: TRBV7-2; j_gene: TRBJ2-7; CDR3aa: ASSHKTGASVPYEQY
v_gene: TRBV19; j_gene: TRBJ1-2; CDR3aa: ASSIEAGNYGYT
v_gene: TRBV2; j_gene: TRBJ1-6; CDR3aa: ASRDLSSYNSPLH
v_gene: TRBV7-3; j_gene: TRBJ2-7; CDR3aa: ASSTGSGYEQY
v_gene: TRBV7-9; j_gene: TRBJ2-3; CDR3aa: ASSEQGVGDTQY
v_gene: TRBV11-2; j_gene: TRBJ1-1; CDR3aa: ASSSKMGGTEAF
v_gene: TRBV5-5; j_gene: TRBJ2-1; CDR3aa: ASSFRLAGGPTYNEQF
v_gene: TRBV19; j_gene: TRBJ2-7; CDR3aa: ASSIGKAGEQY
v_gene: TRBV9; j_gene: TRBJ2-1; CDR3aa: ASGDRGNNEQF
v_gene: TRBV6-6; j_gene: TRBJ2-1; CDR3aa: ASSPPGLNNEQF
v_gene: TRBV27; j_gene: TRBJ2-1; CDR3aa: ASRGVLDSLNEQF
v_gene: TRBV7-8; j_gene: TRBJ2-2; CDR3aa: ASSTRQGSNTGELF
v_gene: TRBV27; j_gene: TRBJ2-7; CDR3aa: ASSLSMGQGDYEQY
v_gene: TRBV4-1; j_gene: TRBJ1-2; CDR3aa: ASSLQGNDGYT